This TCR beta chain was obtained from a study of T cells after yellow fever vaccination. Study-wide background: It was SMART-Seq v4 Ultra Low Input that prepared the fractions with low cell numbers. Study-wide findings and caveats: Reappearance after the booster was seen for most primary-vaccination clones, at 96% CD4 and roughly 90% CD8. Clonotype sharing between CD4 and CD8 compartments was small. Abundant clonotypes from the bulk population could get into FACS-sorted repertoires as contaminants.

This clonotype was detected ten times or more. The antigen remains unidentified. TCRdb redid the calling of the 5' RACE reads with MiXCR, one entry per CDR3 protein. The sample records about 320,000 distinct CDR3 sequences, approximately 4.3% being singletons. This CDR3 comprises 13 residues. Trimming took 5 bases from V and 11 from J; bases not matched to a gene: 9. CDR1 and CDR2 from the germline V gene are SGHTA and FQGTGA. The V call is TRBV7-3, the J call TRBJ2-3; 8 bases agree with TRBD2. This TCR came from a man younger than 35 who received the YFV17D yellow fever vaccine. The sequenced sample was PBMCs, obtained 15 days after the yellow fever booster vaccination. CDR3 amino acids: CASSPRRGGGQYF. CDR3 nucleotide sequence: TGTGCCAGCAGCCCCCGCCGGGGGGGGGGGCAGTATTTT.